This TCR beta chain was sequenced in a study of identical twins. With 3 bases clipped from V and 8 bases from J, the junction kept 22 bases outside the gene matches. Per the germline V gene, CDR1 is LNHDA and CDR2 is SQIVND (reference sequence). The CDR3 contains 18 residues. A template switching step contributed a universal primer site, while unique molecular identifiers were present in the cDNA. From the 5' RACE reads, TCRdb called clonotypes with MiXCR, one entry per CDR3 protein. This table holds roughly 250,000 distinct CDR3 sequences, around 15% found once. This TCR came from a woman younger than 30 in good health. The genes are TRBV19 and TRBJ2-7, with 7 bases matching TRBD2. The sequencing input was memory (CD45RO+) T cells sorted from blood. CDR3 sequence reads: CASSIFVVQRDVNVKQYF. The DNA of the CDR3 is TGTGCCAGTAGTATTTTTGTGGTCCAGCGGGACGTGAACGTCAAGCAGTACTTC.